The T cell receptor (beta chain) under discussion was sequenced for a study of blood T cell repertoires in COVID-19. Study as a whole: Whether acute or convalescent, the COVID-19 samples came from the United States, Italy and Spain.

Study processing details: Reference gene primer amplification in the assay estimated nucleated cell counts. The table came from immunoSEQ multiplex PCR; TCRdb's copy has only in-frame clones and leaves some out. That table gives V, J and clone size, and the DNA gave D and trimming. This sample has around 250,000 clones; 80% to 90% occur once, and the top ten carry around 1.8%. The CDR3 length is 15 residues. Germline lookup yields CDR1 MNHEY and CDR2 SMNVEV (reference sequence). V lost 1 base, J lost 0 bases, and 9 bases lay in between. Participants' own reports of clinical history determined their cohort assignment. Recovered participants had two consecutive negative NP/OP PCR tests, healthcare professional clearance, or symptom resolution.

The receptor comes from a woman between 50 and 59 years old who had recovered from COVID-19. The sequencing sample was made of PBMCs or T cells enriched from blood (not recorded which). The V gene is TRBV27, the J gene TRBJ1-1; D remains unclear. CDR3 sequence (DNA): TGTGCCAGCAGTTTATGGGCAGCTATGAACACTGAAGCTTTCTTT. Its translation: CASSLWAAMNTEAFF.